The 8 T cell receptor beta chains below all came from one sample that was sequenced in a study of blood T cell repertoires in COVID-19. Clones were read by immunoSEQ multiplex PCR, and TCRdb kept only the in-frame ones, dropping some. The sample consists of around 94,000 clones, about nine tenths of them appearing once. Sequenced material: peripheral blood. Receptors originate from a woman in her fifties or sixties with COVID-19, enrolled during active disease.

Comments on this clone: One end of the junction does not line up with germline, which may come from a read error. The rearrangement joins TRBV7-7 to TRBJ2-3; 9 nucleotides match TRBD2. The CDR3 is 17 amino acids. The germline gives CDR1 SSHAT, CDR2 FNYEAQ (reference sequence). The DNA for the CDR3 is TGTGCTAGCAGCTTAGCGGTAAGCGGGGGGAACACAGATACGCAGTATTTT. Translating gives CASSLAVSGGNTDTQYF.

The V gene is TRBV5-5, the J gene TRBJ2-1; 8 bases map to TRBD2. This CDR3 has 15 amino acids. V shed 4 bases, J shed 4 bases, and the junction held 7 bases outside the gene matches. CDR1 is SGHKS and CDR2 is YYEKEE in the germline V gene (reference sequence). In DNA, the CDR3 is TGTGCCAGCAGCCCACGGGTAGCGGGGTACAATGAGCAGTTCTTC. Residues: CASSPRVAGYNEQFF. The full variable domain, its missing parts supplied by reference TRBV5-5 and TRBJ2-1, is DAGVTQSPTHLIKTRGQQVTLRCSPISGHKSVSWYQQVLGQGPQFIFQYYEKEERGRGNFPDRFSARQFPNYSSELNVNALLLGDSALYLCASSPRVAGYNEQFFGPGTRLTVL.

This clone turned up a few times. J is TRBJ2-3 and V is TRBV11-2; TRBD2 aligns across 8 bases. The germline V gene encodes CDR1 SGHAT and CDR2 FQNNGV. This CDR3 contains 17 residues. The junction had 13 bases not matched to a gene; V was cut back by 4 bases and J by 4 bases. The CDR3 sequence: CASSYLRTLAVADTQYF. The CDR3 DNA is TGTGCCAGCAGCTACCTCCGGACACTAGCGGTTGCAGATACGCAGTATTTT.

The CDR3 DNA sequence: TGTGCCAGTAAAGCGACGGCGGCAGGGGACTATGGCTACACCTTC. Translation gives CASKATAAGDYGYTF. This chain connects TRBV19 to TRBJ1-2, with D perhaps TRBD1 (6 bases). Germline loops: CDR1 LNHDA, CDR2 SQIVND (reference sequence). V gave up 7 bases and J gave up 3 bases, with 18 bases separating them. The CDR3 loop spans 15 amino acids.

V usage is TRBV11-3 and J usage is TRBJ1-2; D is undetermined. In germline, CDR1 is SGHNT, CDR2 YENEEA. This CDR3 is built from 13 residues. V was pared by 1 base and J by 5 bases, with 8 bases between. The CDR3 spells CASSLVPDYGYTF. CDR3 bases: TGTGCCAGCAGCTTAGTCCCAGATTATGGCTACACCTTC.

This clone showed up just once. The chain is built from TRBV11-2 and TRBJ2-6, with 10 nucleotides matching TRBD2. Germline V CDR1 and CDR2: SGHAT, FQNNGV. CDR3 size: 18 residues. With 0 bases clipped from V and 4 bases from J, the junction kept 6 bases outside the gene matches. CDR3 in DNA: TGTGCCAGCAGCTTAGAACCAGCGGGGGGGCTGGGGGCCAACGTCCTGACTTTC. Translation gives CASSLEPAGGLGANVLTF.

The V gene is TRBV6-5, the J gene TRBJ1-1, with D unclear. Germline CDR1 and CDR2: MNHEY and SVGAGI. This CDR3 is built from 11 residues. Trimming removed 7 bases from V and 2 bases from J, with 5 bases in between. The CDR3: CASTVNTEAFF. In nucleotides, the CDR3 is TGTGCCAGCACCGTTAACACTGAAGCTTTCTTT.

This rearrangement joins TRBV5-1 to TRBJ2-1, with 9 bases lining up with TRBD2. There are 16 residues in the CDR3. CDR1 is SGHRS and CDR2 is YFSETQ in the germline V gene. After removal of 4 bases from V and 0 bases from J, the junction contained 5 bases not matched to a gene. This chain's CDR3 is CASSEYSGGSYNEQFF. The CDR3 nucleotides are TGCGCCAGCAGCGAATATAGCGGGGGCTCCTACAATGAGCAGTTCTTC.